In this sample, the clone carrying this T cell receptor beta chain turned up a few times. Its antigen is currently unknown. The authors ran a second PCR of roughly 6 to 12 cycles using a sample-barcoded 5' primer and a J-beta primer mix. Each of the cDNA molecules was tagged by a template-switch adaptor with 12 random nucleotides. MiXCR was run by TCRdb on the 5' RACE reads, yielding one entry per CDR3 protein. The table includes around 790,000 distinct CDR3 sequences, under 45% detected once. Ten milliliters of peripheral blood were drawn from each donor. The entry originates in a study of blood T cells in healthy people across ages. Across the whole study: With template switching, about one barcoded beta molecule was captured per two T cells.

Whole-study results and caveats: PBMCs left unsorted prevented a conclusive naive versus antigen-experienced comparison.

This CDR3 is 10 amino acids long. Looked up from germline, CDR1 is SQVTM and CDR2 is ANQGSEA. V was trimmed by 3 bases and J by 6 bases, leaving 3 bases between them. The sequence was obtained from a man aged 55 to 69 in good health. Sequencing was carried out using blood. This chain connects TRBV29-1 to TRBJ2-1; no clear D. CDR3 sequence reads: CSVDSNEQFF. The CDR3 DNA sequence: TGCAGCGTTGATTCCAATGAGCAGTTCTTC.